The 16 T cell receptor beta chains below come from one sample, sequenced in a study of blood T cell repertoires in COVID-19. Assay: immunoSEQ multiplex PCR; the TCRdb copy retains only in-frame clones and omits some. The data contain approximately 360,000 clones, roughly 86% of them singletons. The material sequenced was PBMCs or T cells enriched from blood (not recorded which). Source of these receptors: a man in his forties in a cohort exposed to, infected with or recovered from COVID-19 (not recorded which).

This chain links TRBV23-1 with TRBJ1-5; the D is unclear. TRBV23-1 is annotated as an ORF whose role is uncertain. CDR3 length equals 13 residues. V was clipped by 3 bases and J by 9 bases, with 12 bases between them. This chain's CDR3 is CASSHNGLRPQHF. The CDR3 coding sequence is TGCGCCAGCAGTCATAACGGTTTAAGGCCCCAGCATTTT.

The CDR3 loop reads CASSPRDTDNEQFF. As DNA, the CDR3 is TGTGCCAGCTCACCTAGGGACACCGACAATGAGCAGTTCTTC. The J gene is TRBJ2-1, the V gene TRBV18, with D maybe TRBD1 (6 bases). This CDR3 has 14 amino acids. CDR1 and CDR2 (germline): KGHSH, LQKENI. V was pared by 3 bases and J by 5 bases, with 11 bases between.

The chain recombines TRBV3-1 (or the pseudogene TRBV3-2) with TRBJ2-1, with TRBD2 matching over 8 bases. After removal of 1 base from V and 4 bases from J, the junction contained 3 bases not matched to a gene. Germline V CDR1 and CDR2: LGHDT, YNNKEL (reference sequence). The CDR3 is made up of 15 amino acids. The CDR3 loop reads CASSQVQREYNEQFF. For the CDR3, the DNA is TGTGCCAGCAGCCAAGTCCAGCGGGAGTACAATGAGCAGTTCTTC.

In nucleotides, the CDR3 is TGTGCCAGTAGTATTGGACAGGGGGTAGCCAATGAGCAGTTCTTC. Its translation: CASSIGQGVANEQFF. This chain connects TRBV19 to TRBJ2-1; 10 bases fit TRBD1. Germline V gives CDR1 LNHDA, CDR2 SQIVND (reference sequence). V was pared by 3 bases and J by 6 bases, with 5 bases of the junction left unmatched. The CDR3 consists of 15 residues.

This chain connects TRBV30 to TRBJ2-2; 8 nucleotides align to TRBD1. CDR1 and CDR2 (germline): GTSNPN, SVGIG (reference sequence). The V and J ends lost 1 base and 6 bases, in that order; junction bases with no gene match: 4. The CDR3 runs 14 residues. This CDR3 reads CAWSGTGRPGELFF. CDR3 in DNA: TGTGCCTGGAGTGGGACAGGGAGACCCGGGGAGCTGTTTTTT.

In its sample, this clone was seen a few times. The chain recombines TRBV6-5 with TRBJ1-3, with D perhaps TRBD1 (5 bases). Between the trimmed V and J ends, which lost 0 bases and 4 bases, there was a span of 10 bases. Per the germline V gene, CDR1 is MNHEY and CDR2 is SVGAGI. The CDR3 is 15 amino acids. CDR3 sequence (DNA): TGTGCCAGCAGTTACTCGAGGCAGGGCGGAAACACCATATATTTT. Amino acids: CASSYSRQGGNTIYF.

The chain is built from TRBV29-1 and TRBJ2-7; possible D gene TRBD2, 6 bases. The germline V gene encodes CDR1 SQVTM and CDR2 ANQGSEA. The germline V and J ends were trimmed by 7 bases and 7 bases, with 17 bases remaining between them. The CDR3 is 12 residues long. The CDR3 bases are TGCAGCGGGAGGGACGGGGGTTATGAGCAGTACTTC. This sequence encodes CSGRDGGYEQYF.

This rearrangement joins TRBV7-2 to TRBJ2-3; 13 bases fit TRBD2. Per the germline V gene, CDR1 is SGHTA and CDR2 is FQGNSA. Trimming cost V 5 bases and J 3 bases; bases outside gene matches: 8. The CDR3 covers 17 residues. The CDR3 region is CASSHRTSGSGTDTQYF. The CDR3 nucleotides are TGTGCCAGCAGCCATAGGACTAGCGGGAGTGGTACAGATACGCAGTATTTT. The full variable domain, with the rest looked up from reference TRBV7-2 and TRBJ2-3, is GAGVSQSPSNKVTEKGKDVELRCDPISGHTALYWYRQSLGQGLEFLIYFQGNSAPDKSGLPSDRFSAERTGGSVSTLTIQRTQQEDSAVYLCASSHRTSGSGTDTQYFGPGTRLTVL.

This chain links TRBV28 with TRBJ2-7; 11 bases match TRBD1. CDR3 size: 16 residues. V dropped 3 bases and J dropped 4; count of bases not matched to a gene: 8. Germline assignment: CDR1 MDHEN and CDR2 SYDVKM. The CDR3 coding sequence is TGTGCCAGCAGTTTCGCTACTGGACAGGGGGCTTACGAGCAGTACTTC. Encoded protein: CASSFATGQGAYEQYF.

J is TRBJ1-2 and V is TRBV7-8, with TRBD1 identical over 9 bases. The V segment lost 5 bases and the J segment 2 bases; nucleotides outside the gene matches: 3. Germline CDR1 and CDR2: SGHVS and FQNEAQ. The CDR3 sequence is 14 residues long. CDR3 amino acids: CASSEGTGNYGYTF. CDR3 nucleotides: TGTGCCAGCAGCGAAGGGACAGGGAACTATGGCTACACCTTC.

The chain uses TRBV3-1 (or the pseudogene TRBV3-2) and TRBJ1-3; D not resolved. The V gene lost 2 bases and the J gene lost 0 bases, with 11 bases spanning the gap. CDR1 and CDR2 (germline): LGHDT, YNNKEL (reference sequence). This CDR3 is 16 amino acids long. The DNA for the CDR3 is TGTGCCAGCAGCCAAAAAGCGGTCTTCTCTGGAAACACCATATATTTT. Its translation is CASSQKAVFSGNTIYF.

This clone was seen once. V and J are TRBV19 and TRBJ2-6; no firm D call. This CDR3 has 15 residues. V lost 1 base and J 2 bases, leaving 6 bases between the germline ends. The V gene's germline CDR1 is LNHDA and CDR2 SQIVND (reference sequence). CDR3 protein: CASSIVRTGANVLTF. The CDR3 DNA reads TGTGCCAGTAGTATAGTCAGGACTGGGGCCAACGTCCTGACTTTC.

Worth noting for this clone: Other DNA sequences from this sample encode an identical CDR3 as well. This chain joins TRBV6-5 and TRBJ2-2; TRBD1 matches 7 bases. Germline trimming cut 6 bases from V and 2 bases from J; bases unmatched to any gene: 6. Germline-derived CDR1 and CDR2 are MNHEY and SVGAGI. There are 15 residues in the CDR3. The DNA for the CDR3 is TGTGCCAGCAGCCCCGGGACAGCCAACACCGGGGAGCTGTTTTTT. This gives the protein CASSPGTANTGELFF.

The chain is built from TRBV7-2 and TRBJ1-6; D is unresolved. The CDR3 contains 14 residues. V was cut by 6 bases and J by 5 bases, with 11 bases left in between. The germline CDR1 and CDR2 sequences are SGHTA and FQGNSA. CDR3 coding DNA: TGTGCCAGCAGTCTCGGGAGTAATAATTCACCCCTCCACTTT. It translates to CASSLGSNNSPLHF. The entire variable domain, with the rest obtained from reference TRBV7-2 and TRBJ1-6, is as follows: GAGVSQSPSNKVTEKGKDVELRCDPISGHTALYWYRQSLGQGLEFLIYFQGNSAPDKSGLPSDRFSAERTGGSVSTLTIQRTQQEDSAVYLCASSLGSNNSPLHFGNGTRLTVT.

The chain recombines TRBV30 with TRBJ1-3; D not certain. V was shortened by 3 bases and J by 3 bases, with 15 bases between the two germline ends. The CDR3 is 15 amino acids. Germline lookup yields CDR1 GTSNPN and CDR2 SVGIG (reference sequence). The CDR3 DNA sequence: TGTGCCTGGAGCCTTCCGGGATCCTTTGGAAACACCATATATTTT. It translates to CAWSLPGSFGNTIYF. Filled out from reference TRBV30 and TRBJ1-3, the complete variable domain reads SQTIHQWPATLVQPVGSPLSLECTVEGTSNPNLYWYRQAAGRGLQLLFYSVGIGQISSEVPQNLSASRPQDRQFILSSKKLLLSDSGFYLCAWSLPGSFGNTIYFGEGSWLTVV.

The chain uses TRBV18 and TRBJ1-1; maybe TRBD1 (5 bases). CDR1 KGHSH and CDR2 LQKENI come from the germline V gene. The V end was cut by 2 bases, the J end by 1 base, with 11 bases between. The CDR3 contains 15 residues. The CDR3 region has the DNA TGTGCCAGCTCACCATACACAGGAGAGAACACTGAAGCTTTCTTT. The encoded protein is CASSPYTGENTEAFF.